These 24 T cell receptor beta chains were sequenced from one sample in a study of vaccination effects on CD4 cells after COVID-19. Their specific antigens are unknown. Once cultured for approximately eleven days, the cells underwent separation to obtain CD4+ T cells. The protocol was immunoSEQ multiplex PCR, while the TCRdb copy is restricted to in-frame clones and leaves out a portion. The sample has fewer than 40,000 clones, approximately 70% seen once; the top ten hold about 4%. The starting material was CD4+ T cells from PBMCs cultured without peptide, obtained before COVID-19 vaccination. The receptors originated from a human donor who received a COVID-19 vaccine.

V and J are TRBV4-2 and TRBJ2-3, with 7 bases aligning to TRBD2. Germline V gene lookup returns CDR1 LGHNA and CDR2 YNFKEQ. This CDR3 spans 16 amino acids. The ends lost 6 bases at V and 4 bases at J; junction bases unmatched: 13. The CDR3 bases are TGTGCCAGCAGGATCGGGACTAAAGCCCCCCCAGATACGCAGTATTTT. Its translation: CASRIGTKAPPDTQYF.

This clone was recorded a few times. The chain couples TRBV21-1 to TRBJ1-1. TRBV21-1 has pseudogene status. CDR3 length: 15 amino acids. The chain's CDR3 is CASSKVGIMNTEAFF. Here the CDR3 DNA reads TGTGCCAGCAGCAAAGTAGGGATAATGAACACTGAAGCTTTCTTT.

The chain joins TRBV6-5 to TRBJ1-2; D uncertain. Germline lookup yields CDR1 MNHEY and CDR2 SVGAGI. This CDR3 has 13 residues. The ends were cut back, 0 bases at V and 4 bases at J, with 6 bases in the middle. CDR3 residues: CASSYSPSYGYTF. CDR3 coding DNA: TGTGCCAGCAGTTACTCACCGAGCTATGGCTACACCTTC.

The chain carries TRBV7-8 and TRBJ2-6; tentatively, D is TRBD1 (6 bases). Germline CDR1 SGHVS, CDR2 FQNEAQ. The CDR3 has 20 residues. V was clipped by 2 bases and J by 0 bases, with 20 bases between them. This chain's CDR3 is CASSLKGQDWGFSGANVLTF. The CDR3 nucleotides read TGTGCCAGCAGCTTAAAGGGACAAGATTGGGGGTTCTCTGGGGCCAACGTCCTGACTTTC.

The chain joins TRBV25-1 to TRBJ1-2; a possible D gene is TRBD1 (5 bases). CDR1 and CDR2 (germline): MGHDK, SYGVNS. V lost 5 bases to trimming and J lost 5 bases, with 6 bases between them. The CDR3 totals 11 residues. CDR3 DNA sequence: TGTGCCAGCAGTTCAGGGTATGGCTACACCTTC. Its translation is CASSSGYGYTF.

Details on this clone: The same CDR3 can be traced to other DNA sequences in this sample. The chain is built from TRBV3-1 (or the pseudogene TRBV3-2) and TRBJ1-5; D is ambiguous. Germline-derived CDR1 and CDR2 are LGHDT and YNNKEL (reference sequence). The V end was cut by 4 bases, the J end by 1 base, with 5 bases between. This CDR3 has 13 residues. For the CDR3, the DNA is TGTGCCAGCAGCCCCGACAGCAATCAGCCCCAGCATTTT. As protein: CASSPDSNQPQHF.

The chain joins TRBV2 to TRBJ2-1; a possible D gene is TRBD2 (7 bases). Trimming pared 8 bases from V and 2 bases from J, leaving 22 bases between. The CDR3 is made up of 17 amino acids. Germline CDR1 reads SNHLY; CDR2 reads FYNNEI. The CDR3 sequence is CASPNPSRGAAYNEQFF. The CDR3 bases are TGTGCCAGCCCAAACCCTTCCCGGGGGGCGGCCTACAATGAGCAGTTCTTC.

In its sample, this clone was seen once. The chain combines TRBV2 with TRBJ2-5, with 9 bases identical to TRBD2. The V segment lost 2 bases and the J segment 3 bases; nucleotides outside the gene matches: 4. The CDR3 spans 15 residues. In germline, CDR1 is SNHLY, CDR2 FYNNEI. CDR3: CASSELTSGEETQYF. CDR3 nucleotides: TGTGCCAGCAGTGAATTGACTAGCGGAGAAGAGACCCAGTACTTC.

In DNA form, the CDR3 reads TGTGCCATCAGTGATAAGACTAGCGGAAGGACAGATACGCAGTATTTT. It encodes CAISDKTSGRTDTQYF. The chain joins TRBV10-3 to TRBJ2-3, with 9 bases matching TRBD2. CDR3 length equals 16 residues. CDR1 and CDR2 from the germline V gene are ENHRY and SYGVKD. The ends lost 3 bases at V and 3 bases at J; junction bases unmatched: 7.

This clone was counted only a few times. The chain uses TRBV14 and TRBJ1-3; D unresolved. Germline CDR1 reads SGHDN; CDR2 reads FVKESK. The V end was cut by 4 bases, the J end by 7 bases, with 8 bases between. This CDR3 comprises 12 residues. The CDR3 loop is CASSRGGNTIYF. For the CDR3, the DNA is TGTGCCAGCAGCCGAGGAGGGAACACCATATATTTT. Drawing the rest from reference TRBV14 and TRBJ1-3, the complete variable domain is EAGVTQFPSHSVIEKGQTVTLRCDPISGHDNLYWYRRVMGKEIKFLLHFVKESKQDESGMPNNRFLAERTGGTYSTLKVQPAELEDSGVYFCASSRGGNTIYFGEGSWLTVV.

V usage is TRBV6-2 or TRBV6-3 and J usage is TRBJ1-5, with D possibly matching TRBD1 (5 bases). The CDR3 spans 15 residues. Germline CDR1 reads MNHEY; CDR2 reads SVGEGT. V lost 2 bases to trimming and J lost 7 bases, with 15 bases between them. The chain's CDR3 is CASSYSSGLEQPQHF. Here the CDR3 DNA reads TGTGCCAGCAGTTACAGTTCAGGGTTAGAACAGCCCCAGCATTTT.

The chain's CDR3 is CASSLQGDYEQYF. CDR3 DNA sequence: TGTGCCAGCAGCCTCCAGGGGGACTACGAGCAGTACTTC. The chain recombines TRBV2 with TRBJ2-7, with 7 nucleotides matching TRBD1. V dropped 6 bases and J dropped 3; count of bases not matched to a gene: 5. CDR1 and CDR2 (germline): SNHLY, FYNNEI. This CDR3 has 13 residues.

The rearrangement joins TRBV14 to TRBJ2-1; D is ambiguous. V lost 4 bases and J lost 8, with 6 bases in between. Germline assignment: CDR1 SGHDN and CDR2 FVKESK. This CDR3 is 11 amino acids long. The CDR3 DNA follows: TGTGCCAGCAGCCGAGCCGATGAGCAGTTCTTC. Translation gives CASSRADEQFF.

This clone was counted once. V and J are TRBV5-1 and TRBJ1-2, with D possibly TRBD1 on 6 matching bases. The CDR3 spans 15 residues. V lost 7 bases and J lost 1, with 17 bases in between. From germline, CDR1 is SGHRS and CDR2 YFSETQ. In DNA form, the CDR3 reads TGCGCCAGCCGGCCGGGGGCCTTCATTAACTATGGCTACACCTTC. Amino acids: CASRPGAFINYGYTF.

CDR3 nucleotides: TGTGCCATCATCCAGGGGATGAACACTGAAGCTTTCTTT. This codes for CAIIQGMNTEAFF. The rearrangement links TRBV10-3 to TRBJ1-1, with D perhaps TRBD1 (6 bases). The germline CDR1 and CDR2 sequences are ENHRY and SYGVKD. V gave up 7 bases and J gave up 0 bases, with 9 bases separating them. The CDR3 covers 13 residues.

The chain is built from TRBV7-2 and TRBJ2-5; no clear D. The germline V gene has CDR1 SGHTA and CDR2 FQGNSA. CDR3 length equals 12 residues. V was cut by 5 bases and J by 7 bases, with 11 bases left in between. The CDR3 DNA reads as TGTGCCAGCAGCAAACCTACGTCGACCCAGTACTTC. Translation gives CASSKPTSTQYF.

This clone has only one observation. V is TRBV18 and J is TRBJ1-2, with D perhaps matching TRBD1 (6 bases). Germline V gene sequence: CDR1 KGHSH, CDR2 LQKENI. This CDR3 has 14 amino acids. V lost 0 bases to trimming and J lost 2 bases, with 7 bases between them. The DNA for the CDR3 is TGTGCCAGCTCACCACCCGGGACAAACTATGGCTACACCTTC. As protein: CASSPPGTNYGYTF. Based on the CDR3 plus reference TRBV18 and TRBJ1-2, the full variable domain is NAGVMQNPRHLVRRRGQEARLRCSPMKGHSHVYWYRQLPEEGLKFMVYLQKENIIDESGMPKERFSAEFPKEGPSILRIQQVVRGDSAAYFCASSPPGTNYGYTFGSGTRLTVV.

CDR3 loop: CASSQYQNLNTEAFF. Here the CDR3 DNA reads TGTGCCAGCAGCCAATACCAGAACCTGAACACTGAAGCTTTCTTT. The chain employs TRBV3-1 (or the pseudogene TRBV3-2) and TRBJ1-1, with unresolved D. V was cut by 2 bases and J by 0 bases, with 10 bases left in between. The germline CDR1 and CDR2 sequences are LGHDT and YNNKEL (reference sequence). The CDR3 has 15 amino acids.

This clone was counted between two and nine times. This chain uses TRBV6-5 with TRBJ1-1, with 7 bases fitting TRBD1. Trimming took 6 bases from V and 1 from J; bases not matched to a gene: 2. The CDR3 covers 13 residues. CDR1 is MNHEY and CDR2 is SVGAGI in the germline V gene. CDR3 in amino acids: CASRRTGNTEAFF. In DNA, the CDR3 is TGTGCCAGCAGACGGACAGGGAACACTGAAGCTTTCTTT.

This clone was detected only a few times. The chain carries TRBV7-9 and TRBJ1-5; D ambiguous. Germline lookup yields CDR1 SEHNR and CDR2 FQNEAQ (reference sequence). Between the trimmed V and J ends, which lost 3 bases and 8 bases, there was a span of 8 bases. CDR3 size: 12 residues. The CDR3: CASSLGEEPQHF. The DNA for the CDR3 is TGTGCCAGCAGCTTGGGCGAAGAGCCCCAGCATTTT.

The V and J genes are TRBV18 and TRBJ1-3; TRBD1 aligns across 7 bases. Trimming took 3 bases from V and 0 from J; bases not matched to a gene: 2. CDR3 length: 15 amino acids. The germline V gene encodes CDR1 KGHSH and CDR2 LQKENI. The CDR3 protein is CASSPGTDSGNTIYF. The CDR3 DNA sequence: TGTGCCAGCTCACCCGGGACAGACTCTGGAAACACCATATATTTT.

V is TRBV20-1 and J is TRBJ2-1, with unresolved D. The V gene's germline CDR1 is DFQATT and CDR2 SNEGSKA (reference sequence). Trimming left V 7 bases short and J 8 bases short, with 12 bases between. This CDR3 has 11 residues. The DNA for the CDR3 is TGCAGTGTATCGACCCAACATGAGCAGTTCTTC. This sequence encodes CSVSTQHEQFF.

The rearrangement joins TRBV6-6 to TRBJ2-1; a weak D match, TRBD1 (5 bases). The length of the CDR3 is 15 residues. The V gene's germline CDR1 is MNHNY and CDR2 SVGAGI (reference sequence). V gave up 2 bases and J gave up 1 base, with 9 bases separating them. The CDR3 bases are TGTGCCAGCAGTTACGAGGCAGGGTCCTACAATGAGCAGTTCTTC. It codes for CASSYEAGSYNEQFF.

The chain carries TRBV24-1 and TRBJ2-5; tentative D call: TRBD2 (5 bases). Trimming shortened V by 1 base and J by 4 bases, and 6 bases separated the two germline ends. The CDR3 loop spans 13 amino acids. CDR1 is KGHDR, CDR2 SFDVKD, per germline. CDR3 bases: TGTGCCACCAGTGATTTCCGGGGAGAGACCCAGTACTTC. Amino acid sequence: CATSDFRGETQYF.